This T cell receptor (beta chain) appears in the sequencing data of a study of cytotoxic CD8 clonotypes in ibrutinib-treated CLL. Assay: immunoSEQ multiplex PCR; the TCRdb copy retains only in-frame clones and omits some. The sample contains approximately 320,000 clones, roughly 67% of which appear only once. This CDR3 spans 13 amino acids. Germline loops: CDR1 PRHDT, CDR2 FYEKMQ (reference sequence). The V end lost 2 bases, the J end lost 1 base, and 5 bases lay between the germline ends. The input for sequencing was PBMCs, taken after 36 months of ibrutinib treatment. The receptor's source is a human donor with chronic lymphocytic leukemia. The chain recombines TRBV13 with TRBJ1-1; D uncertain. CDR3 nucleotides: TGTGCCAGCAGCTTACCTGGGAACACTGAAGCTTTCTTT. It encodes CASSLPGNTEAFF. The variable domain in full, with the rest retrieved from reference TRBV13 and TRBJ1-1, is AAGVIQSPRHLIKEKRETATLKCYPIPRHDTVYWYQQGPGQDPQFLISFYEKMQSDKGSIPDRFSAQQFSDYHSELNMSSLELGDSALYFCASSLPGNTEAFFGQGTRLTVV.